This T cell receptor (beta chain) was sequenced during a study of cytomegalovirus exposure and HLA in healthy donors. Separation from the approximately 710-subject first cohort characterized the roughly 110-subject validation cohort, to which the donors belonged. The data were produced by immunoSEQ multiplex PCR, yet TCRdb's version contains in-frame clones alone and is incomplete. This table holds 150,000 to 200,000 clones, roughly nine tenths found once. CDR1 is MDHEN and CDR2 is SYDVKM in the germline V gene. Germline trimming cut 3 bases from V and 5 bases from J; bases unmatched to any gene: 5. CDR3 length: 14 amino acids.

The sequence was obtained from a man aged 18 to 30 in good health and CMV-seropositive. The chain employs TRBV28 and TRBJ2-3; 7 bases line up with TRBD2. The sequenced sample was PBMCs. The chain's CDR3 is CASSLAGAKDTQYF. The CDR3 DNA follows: TGTGCCAGCAGTTTGGCGGGAGCGAAAGATACGCAGTATTTT.